This T cell receptor beta chain was obtained from a study of human T cells and chemical hapten exposure. V was cut by 1 base and J by 4 bases, with 5 bases left in between. Germline-derived CDR1 and CDR2 are SGHTA and FQGNSA. The CDR3 covers 13 residues. Points from the study as a whole: The number of TCRs above 1 in 1000 frequency did not change after DPC sensitization.

This clonotype was detected many times. Antigen: not known. Time point in this sample: pre-sensitization, week 0. As to treatment: therapeutic diphenylcyclopropenone sensitization with weekly scalp DPC. Alopecia patients, 18 to 70 years old and DPC-suitable, served as donors. Library preparation tagged each individual cDNA molecule with a unique molecular identifier. One entry per CDR3 protein, called by TCRdb with MiXCR from the RACE reads. In the table there are 250,000 or so distinct CDR3 sequences, around 7.7% of which are singletons. Source: whole blood, taken in connection with sensitization to the hapten diphenylcyclopropenone (DPC). This TCR was recovered from a man aged 18 to 29 with alopecia areata. Some clones in this sample may be carry-over from other donors' samples. The V gene is TRBV7-2, the J gene TRBJ2-1; D remains ambiguous. The CDR3 DNA reads TGTGCCAGCAGCTTAGACTATTACAATGAGCAGTTCTTC. Translated, it gives CASSLDYYNEQFF.